The entry below describes one T cell receptor (beta chain). There is no known antigen for this receptor. No much larger clone is present one base from it, and per-base qualities are unavailable. The sample is drawn from a study of T cell clonotyping in hematopoietic cell transplantation listed by TCRdb under 2021. At the level of the whole study: In the study, some 140 blood samples were gathered from over 30 consecutive transplant recipients and their related donors. Patient recruitment ran from late 2015 to early 2017, and follow-up continued until late 2020 or death.

Taken from cysteine to phenylalanine, the CDR3 has 14 residues. The sequence is cut down to CDR3 DNA, 42 bases in frame from base 1. The junction shows trimming of 4 bases on V and 3 bases on J, plus 11 bases between the germline ends. Via the germline V gene, CDR1 is SGHDN and CDR2 FVKESK. This sample's time point label indicates: 100 days after allo-HCT. Recipient blood was collected about 28 days before transplant and at days 30, 100 and 180 after transplant. Using Nuclei Lysis Solution, genomic DNA was extracted from unfractionated peripheral blood mononuclear cells that were either fresh or cryopreserved. With the immunoSEQ assay, which is a bias-controlled multiplex PCR relying on V- and J-specific primers, TCR beta CDR3 regions were amplified from genomic DNA. A proprietary barcode and Illumina adapter sequences were added to the CDR3 amplicons in a second PCR step. CDR3 libraries were sequenced on an Illumina MiSeq instrument. In the paper's pipeline: immunoSEQ Analyzer 3.0 was used for export and quality control, with R Bioconductor and Immunarch used for downstream analyses. Only productive rearrangements in the normalized downsampled data set were used to calculate repertoire metrics. In the normalized cohort, a clonotype counted as pathologically expanded if the clonotype was larger than 5 templates. The Inverse Simpson Index was used to measure repertoire diversity. CMV-specificity analyses were carried out on the non-normalized data set to capture all clonotypes. This is the immuneACCESS table as TCRdb keeps it, with only in-frame sequences that have V and J called. A part of the clones is gone; compared with another copy, unresolved V genes explain less than half, and the rest is unexplained. The DNA gave D and trimming, while V, J and clone size come from that table. The sample table shows under 15,000 clones, and about nine tenths are seen once. The ten biggest clones cover 7.8% of the sample.

Here is what the overall study found, with its caveats: Broader posttransplant TCR repertoire diversity was predicted by donor and pretransplant recipient Inverse Simpson Index values. Sample size was limited, and cells were not sorted, so CD4 and CD8 repertoire contributions could not be separated. Overlap with donor repertoires was found for only a small fraction of recipient repertoires, with over 95% found to appear de novo at the given depth. Recipient TCR diversity fell after transplant, with pathologically expanded clonotypes rising progressively from day 30 to day 180.

Source: PBMCs, taken 100 days after allogeneic stem cell transplant. This receptor chain uses TRBV14 and TRBJ2-3; confidence is insufficient to name the D gene. This clonotype was obtained from a female patient aged 50-59 years who had an allogeneic stem cell transplant from an unrelated donor, so the T cells may come from the graft donor. Some clones in this sample may be carry-over from other donors' samples. The CDR3: CASSPTEWTDTQYF. The nucleotides read TGTGCCAGCAGCCCGACTGAGTGGACAGATACGCAGTATTTT.